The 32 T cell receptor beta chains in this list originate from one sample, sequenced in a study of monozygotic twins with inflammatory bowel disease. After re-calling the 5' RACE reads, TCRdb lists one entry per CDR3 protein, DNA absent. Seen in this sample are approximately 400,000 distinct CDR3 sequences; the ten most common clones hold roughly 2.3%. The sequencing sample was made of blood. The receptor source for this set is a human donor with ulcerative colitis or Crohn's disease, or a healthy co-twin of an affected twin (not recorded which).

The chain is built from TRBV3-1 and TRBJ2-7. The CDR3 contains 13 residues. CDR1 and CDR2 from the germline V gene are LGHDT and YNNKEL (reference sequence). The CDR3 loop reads CASRARGYYEQYF.

CDR3: CASSPPLAGLTYEQYF. The chain recombines TRBV18 with TRBJ2-7; TCRdb proposes TRBD2, but this gene call is untestable without DNA. The CDR3 totals 16 residues. From germline, CDR1 is KGHSH and CDR2 LQKENI.

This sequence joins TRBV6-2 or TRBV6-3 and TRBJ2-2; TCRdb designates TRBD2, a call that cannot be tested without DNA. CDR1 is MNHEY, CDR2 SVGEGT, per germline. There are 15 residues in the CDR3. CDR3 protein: CASIEGLAHTGELFF.

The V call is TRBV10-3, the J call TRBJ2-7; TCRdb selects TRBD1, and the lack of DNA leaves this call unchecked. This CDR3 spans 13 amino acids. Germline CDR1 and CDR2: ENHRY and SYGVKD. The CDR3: CAIRFGAPYEQYF.

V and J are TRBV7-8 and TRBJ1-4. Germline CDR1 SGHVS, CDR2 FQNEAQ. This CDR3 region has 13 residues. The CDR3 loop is CASSFSANEKLFF.

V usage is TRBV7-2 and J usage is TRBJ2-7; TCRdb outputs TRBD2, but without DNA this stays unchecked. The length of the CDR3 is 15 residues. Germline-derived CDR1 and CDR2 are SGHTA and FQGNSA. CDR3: CASSEDLALHYEQYF.

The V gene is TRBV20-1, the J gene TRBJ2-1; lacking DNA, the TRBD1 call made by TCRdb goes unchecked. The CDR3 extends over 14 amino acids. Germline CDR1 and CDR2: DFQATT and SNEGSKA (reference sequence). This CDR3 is CSASYGTGGSEQFF.

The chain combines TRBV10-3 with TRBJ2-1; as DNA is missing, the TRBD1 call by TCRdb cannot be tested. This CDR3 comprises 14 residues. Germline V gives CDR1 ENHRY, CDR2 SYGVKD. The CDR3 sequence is CAISESLGRGEQFF.

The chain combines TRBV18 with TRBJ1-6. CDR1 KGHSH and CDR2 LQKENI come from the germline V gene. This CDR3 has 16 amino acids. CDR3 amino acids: CASSPHVLGKNSPLHF.

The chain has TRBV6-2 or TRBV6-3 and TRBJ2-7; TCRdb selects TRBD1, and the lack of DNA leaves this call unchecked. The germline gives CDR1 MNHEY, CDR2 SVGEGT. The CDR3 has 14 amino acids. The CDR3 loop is CASRPGQNSYEQYF.

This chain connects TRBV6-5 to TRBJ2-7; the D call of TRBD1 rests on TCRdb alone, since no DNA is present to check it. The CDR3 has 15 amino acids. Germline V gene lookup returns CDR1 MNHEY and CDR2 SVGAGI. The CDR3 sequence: CASSYSRDRDDEQYF.

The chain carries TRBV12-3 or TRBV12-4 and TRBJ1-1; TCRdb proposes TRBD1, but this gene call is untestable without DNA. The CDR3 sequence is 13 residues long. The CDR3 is CASSSDRGLEAFF.

This CDR3 is CASSFQGLNEQFF. The V call is TRBV12-3 or TRBV12-4, the J call TRBJ2-1; absent DNA, TCRdb's TRBD1 call cannot be checked. This CDR3 has 13 residues.

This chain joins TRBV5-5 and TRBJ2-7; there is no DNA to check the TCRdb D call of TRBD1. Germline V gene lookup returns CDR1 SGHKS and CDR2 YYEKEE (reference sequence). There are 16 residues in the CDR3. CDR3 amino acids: CASSLALRGPAYEQYF.

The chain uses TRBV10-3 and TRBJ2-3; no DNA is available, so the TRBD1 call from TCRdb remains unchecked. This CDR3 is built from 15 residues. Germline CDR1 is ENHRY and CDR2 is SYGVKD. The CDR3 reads CAISEGQGATDTQYF.

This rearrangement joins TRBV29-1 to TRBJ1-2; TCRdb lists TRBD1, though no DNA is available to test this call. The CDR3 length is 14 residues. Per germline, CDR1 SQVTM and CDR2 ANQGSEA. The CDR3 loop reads CSVGIPGQAYGYTF.

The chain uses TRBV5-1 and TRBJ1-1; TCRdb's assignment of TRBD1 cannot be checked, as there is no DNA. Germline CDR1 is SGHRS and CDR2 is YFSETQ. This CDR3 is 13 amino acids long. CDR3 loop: CASSGAGETEAFF.

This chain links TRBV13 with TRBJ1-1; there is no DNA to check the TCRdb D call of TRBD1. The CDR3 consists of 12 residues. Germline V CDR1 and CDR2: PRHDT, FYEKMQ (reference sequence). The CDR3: CASSDRGTEAFF.

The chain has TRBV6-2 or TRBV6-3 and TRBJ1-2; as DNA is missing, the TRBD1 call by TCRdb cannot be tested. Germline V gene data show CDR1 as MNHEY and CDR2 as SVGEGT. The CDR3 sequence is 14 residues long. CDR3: CASSRDGVNYGYTF.

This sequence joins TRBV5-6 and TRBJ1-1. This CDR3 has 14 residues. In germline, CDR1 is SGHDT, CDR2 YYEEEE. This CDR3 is CASSRGPGGTEAFF.

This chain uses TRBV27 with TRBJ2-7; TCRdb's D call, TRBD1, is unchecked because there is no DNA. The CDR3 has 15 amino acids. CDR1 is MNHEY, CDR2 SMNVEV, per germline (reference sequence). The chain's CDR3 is CASSLSGDRVYEQYF.

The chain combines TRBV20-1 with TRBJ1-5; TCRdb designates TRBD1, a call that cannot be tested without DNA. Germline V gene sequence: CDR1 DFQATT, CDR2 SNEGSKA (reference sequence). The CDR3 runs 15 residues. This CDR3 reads CSASPRTDSNQPQHF.

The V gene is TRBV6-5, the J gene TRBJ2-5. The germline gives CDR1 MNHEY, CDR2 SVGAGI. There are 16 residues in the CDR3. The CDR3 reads CASSYLEMGFQETQYF.

CDR3: CSARDRLGFGVNTEAFF. The chain carries TRBV20-1 and TRBJ1-1. The CDR3 runs to 17 residues. The V gene's germline CDR1 is DFQATT and CDR2 SNEGSKA (reference sequence).

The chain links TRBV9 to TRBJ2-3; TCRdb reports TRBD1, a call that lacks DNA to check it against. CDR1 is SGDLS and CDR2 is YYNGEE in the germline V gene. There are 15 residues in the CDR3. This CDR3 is CASSEGVSSTDTQYF.

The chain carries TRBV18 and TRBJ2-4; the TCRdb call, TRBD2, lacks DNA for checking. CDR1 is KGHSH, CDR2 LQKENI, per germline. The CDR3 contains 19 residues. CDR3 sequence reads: CASSPPLGLAGVAKNIQYF.

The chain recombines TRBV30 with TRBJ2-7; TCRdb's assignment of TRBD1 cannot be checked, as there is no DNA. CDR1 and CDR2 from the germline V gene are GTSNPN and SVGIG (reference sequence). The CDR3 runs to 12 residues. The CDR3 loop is CAGGQEAQKQYF.

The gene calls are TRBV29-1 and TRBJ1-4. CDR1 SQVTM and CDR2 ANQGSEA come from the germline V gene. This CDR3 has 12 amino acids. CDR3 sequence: CSGRGSNEKLFF.

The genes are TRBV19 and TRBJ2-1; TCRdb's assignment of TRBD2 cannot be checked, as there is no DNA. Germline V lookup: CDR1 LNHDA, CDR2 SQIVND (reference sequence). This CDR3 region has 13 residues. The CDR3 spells CASRKLADNEQFF.

CDR3: CAIRRDGNTGELFF. The chain has TRBV10-3 and TRBJ2-2. Germline values: CDR1 ENHRY, CDR2 SYGVKD. This CDR3 contains 14 residues.

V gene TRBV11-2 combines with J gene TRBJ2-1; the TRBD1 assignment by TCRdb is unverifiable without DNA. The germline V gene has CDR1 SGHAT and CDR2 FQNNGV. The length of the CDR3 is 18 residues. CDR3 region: CASSLVPRTGGSYNEQFF.

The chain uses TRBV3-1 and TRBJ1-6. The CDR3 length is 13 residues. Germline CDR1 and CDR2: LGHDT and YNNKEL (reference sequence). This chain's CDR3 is CASSSQTNSPLHF.